This T cell receptor (beta chain) came from a study of shared clonotypes between healthy human individuals. Using immunoSEQ multiplex PCR, the repertoire was profiled, and TCRdb retains in-frame clones only, with some absent. The table lists roughly 530,000 clones, approximately 95% of them singletons. The CDR3 contains 16 residues. The germline CDR1 and CDR2 sequences are MNHEY and SMNVEV (reference sequence). The germline V and J ends were trimmed by 6 bases and 3 bases, with 19 bases remaining between them. The chain combines TRBV27 with TRBJ2-3, with D maybe TRBD2 (6 bases). Source material: naive CD4+ T cells sorted from blood. Indicated subset: CD45RA+ positively selected. This clonotype was obtained from a woman under 40 in good health. CDR3 region: CASSGRSGVLTDTQYF. CDR3 nucleotide sequence: TGTGCCAGCAGCGGGCGATCGGGAGTATTAACAGATACGCAGTATTTT.